The present entry profiles one TCR beta chain with its context. Other DNA sequences in the same sample also yield this CDR3. This entry belongs to a study of blood T cell repertoires in COVID-19. The protocol was immunoSEQ multiplex PCR, while the TCRdb copy is restricted to in-frame clones and leaves out a portion. The sample includes approximately 530,000 clones, 85% to 90% seen only once; the top ten take 7.5% to 9%. This CDR3 is built from 12 residues. V lost 0 bases, J lost 8 bases, and 7 bases lay in between. Germline V gives CDR1 GTSNPN, CDR2 SVGIG (reference sequence). The TCR sequence derives from a woman in her forties or fifties with COVID-19, enrolled during active disease. V usage is TRBV30 and J usage is TRBJ1-4; tentative D call: TRBD1 (6 bases). Specimen: peripheral blood. CDR3 in amino acids: CAWSVRGEKLFF. CDR3 coding DNA: TGTGCCTGGAGTGTCAGGGGAGAAAAACTGTTTTTT.